This TCR beta chain was sequenced in a study of PD-L1 blockade in urothelial cancer. TCRdb keeps only in-frame clones here, not all; method: immunoSEQ multiplex PCR. The table records 100,000 or so clones, roughly 88% of them present only once. The length of the CDR3 is 13 residues. Losses at the gene ends were 7 bases for V and 4 bases for J; bases not matched to a gene: 5. Per the germline V gene, CDR1 is GTSNPN and CDR2 is SVGIG (reference sequence). Urothelial carcinoma in patients was locally advanced or metastatic. Specimen: PBMCs, collected around atezolizumab (anti-PD-L1) treatment. The chain employs TRBV30 and TRBJ2-5, with TRBD2 matching over 11 bases. The sequence derives from a man aged 50 to 60 with urothelial cancer. CDR3 sequence (DNA): TGTGCCTTAGTAGCGGGAGGGGGAGAGACCCAGTACTTC. This encodes CALVAGGGETQYF.